This TCR beta chain was profiled in a study of CD8 T cells in ankylosing spondylitis. Whole-study results and caveats: Reported data indicate significant enrichment of disease-linked clones within matched ankylosing spondylitis synovial fluid. Seemingly distinctive of ankylosing spondylitis blood was a TCR beta motif formed by eight highly homologous variants.

The table lists this clonotype with a few counts. As yet, its antigen is unknown. From the 5' RACE reads, TCRdb called clonotypes with MiXCR, one entry per CDR3 protein. The sample carries 400,000 or so distinct CDR3 sequences, 26% recorded once. This CDR3 is 14 amino acids long. V lost 3 bases and J lost 6; bases outside the gene matches: 8. In germline, CDR1 is DFQATT, CDR2 SNEGSKA (reference sequence). The V call is TRBV20-1, the J call TRBJ1-5; TRBD1 matches 7 bases. This receptor was taken from a male donor with ankylosing spondylitis. The sample consisted of blood, either unsorted or a sorted T cell fraction (not recorded which). The CDR3 DNA is TGCAGTGCTAGCTGGGCAGGGGGGGGTCAGCCCCAGCATTTT. This codes for CSASWAGGGQPQHF.